This T cell receptor (beta chain) stems from a study of spatial heterogeneity in lung cancer. Individually, TCR cDNA molecules were each labelled with a unique molecular identifier. TCRdb processed the 5' RACE reads anew with MiXCR; each CDR3 protein has one entry. Among 9,700 or so distinct CDR3 sequences listed, about 6.5% were seen once. General study results and limits: Counts that tracked tumor mutation counts were those of expanded intratumoral alpha and beta TCRs.

V was pared by 3 bases and J by 5 bases, with 4 bases of the junction left unmatched. The germline CDR1 and CDR2 sequences are MGHDK and SYGVNS. This CDR3 region has 14 residues. This clonotype was found many times. Its antigen is currently unknown. This beta chain lies outside the target of a library built for alpha chains; its clone size means little. Time point: sample taken at primary tumor resection. Samples were obtained from approximately 76 donors, all untreated early-stage non-small cell lung cancer patients. Extraction of whole RNA from tumor, nontumor lung or frozen PBMC preceded unsorted sequencing.

The origin of this receptor is a male donor with early-stage non-small cell lung cancer. The chain combines TRBV25-1 with TRBJ1-1, with 9 nucleotides matching TRBD1. The input for sequencing was lung tumor tissue, taken at surgery. In DNA, the CDR3 is TGTGCCAGCAGTGATTGGGGGACAGGGACTGAAGCTTTCTTT. Amino acids: CASSDWGTGTEAFF.